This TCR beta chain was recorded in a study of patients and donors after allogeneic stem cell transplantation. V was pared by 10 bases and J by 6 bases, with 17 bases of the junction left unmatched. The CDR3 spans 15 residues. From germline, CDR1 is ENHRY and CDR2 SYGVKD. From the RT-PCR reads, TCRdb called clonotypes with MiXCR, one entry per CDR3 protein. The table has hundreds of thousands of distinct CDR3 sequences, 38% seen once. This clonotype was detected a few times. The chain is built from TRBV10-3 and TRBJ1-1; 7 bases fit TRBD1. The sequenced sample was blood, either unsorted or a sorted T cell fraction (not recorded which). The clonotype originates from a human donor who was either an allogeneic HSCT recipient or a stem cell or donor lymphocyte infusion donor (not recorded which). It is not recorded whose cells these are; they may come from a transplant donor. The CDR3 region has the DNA TGTGCCACCGAGCGACAGGGTGGCTCGATAGCTGAAGCTTTCTTT. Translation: CATERQGGSIAEAFF.